A single TCR beta chain is shown here with its context. Its antigen is still unknown. The data were obtained in a study of tumor-infiltrating lymphocytes in localized non-small cell lung cancer. Study context: Several tumor histologies, both smoking statuses, and some post-neoadjuvant chemotherapy samples were included.

Study-wide results and limits: No link was found between tumor T-cell fraction and recurrence-free survival. Immunotypes IM1 and IM2 had similar TCR-derived T-cell fractions.

Using immunoSEQ multiplex PCR, the repertoire was profiled, and TCRdb retains in-frame clones only, with some absent. The sample comprises tens of thousands of clones, 80% to 90% of which are singletons, and 2% to 2.5% rests with the top ten. The CDR3 has 14 residues. In germline, CDR1 is MRHNA, CDR2 SNTAGT. V shed 0 bases and J shed 1 base, with 5 bases lying between them. Source material: lung tumor tissue. The gene calls are TRBV6-4 and TRBJ2-3, with no clear D. The sequence derives from a human donor with non-small cell lung cancer. The DNA of the CDR3 is TGTGCCAGCAGTGACTCTGGGGGCACAGATACGCAGTATTTT. This translates into CASSDSGGTDTQYF.